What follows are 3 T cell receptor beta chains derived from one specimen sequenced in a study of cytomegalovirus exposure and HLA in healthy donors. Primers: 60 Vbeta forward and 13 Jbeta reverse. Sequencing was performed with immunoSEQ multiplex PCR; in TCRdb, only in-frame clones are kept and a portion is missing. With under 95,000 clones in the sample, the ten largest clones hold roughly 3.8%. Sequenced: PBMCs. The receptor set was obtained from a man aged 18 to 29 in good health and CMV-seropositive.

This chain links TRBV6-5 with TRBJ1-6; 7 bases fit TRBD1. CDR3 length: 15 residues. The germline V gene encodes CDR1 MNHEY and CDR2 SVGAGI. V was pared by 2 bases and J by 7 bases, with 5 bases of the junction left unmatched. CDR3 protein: CASSYNQGVNSPLHF. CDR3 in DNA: TGTGCCAGCAGTTACAACCAGGGGGTGAATTCACCCCTCCACTTT.

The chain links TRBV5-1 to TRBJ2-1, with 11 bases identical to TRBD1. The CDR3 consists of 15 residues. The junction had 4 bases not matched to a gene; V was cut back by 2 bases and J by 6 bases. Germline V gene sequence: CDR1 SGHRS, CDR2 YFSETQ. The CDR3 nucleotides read TGCGCCAGCAGCTTTGGACAGGGGGCGGTCAATGAGCAGTTCTTC. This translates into CASSFGQGAVNEQFF.

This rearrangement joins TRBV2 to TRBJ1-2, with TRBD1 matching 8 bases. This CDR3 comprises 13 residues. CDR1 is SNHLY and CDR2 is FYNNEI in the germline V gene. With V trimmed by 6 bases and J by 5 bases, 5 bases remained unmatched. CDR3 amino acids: CASSLTGVYGYTF. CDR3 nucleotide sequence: TGTGCCAGCAGCCTGACAGGGGTATATGGCTACACCTTC.